The rows below give T cell receptor beta chains drawn from one sample of a study of CD8 T cells in Susac syndrome. TCRdb re-called the immunoSEQ multiplex PCR reads with MiXCR, one entry per CDR3 protein. This repertoire shows 110,000 to 150,000 distinct CDR3 sequences, about 94% found once; its top ten account for 0.27%. Specimen: CD8+ T cells from PBMCs. The receptors come from a human donor in good health. Both conserved end residues are part of each CDR3. A D gene is named only where the DNA matches it firmly. Part of the rows lack a size; the others show once, few, many or a class for expanded clones.

j_call d_call clone_size v_call cdr3_nt cdr3_aa
TRBJ2-2 . once TRBV12-3/TRBV12-4 TGTGCCAGCAGGAGCTTGGACGGGGAGCTGTTTTTT CASRSLDGELFF
TRBJ2-1 . . TRBV24-1 TGTGCCACCAGTGATTTGCGGAACCCTAGTACCCACAATGAGCAGTTCTTC CATSDLRNPSTHNEQFF
TRBJ2-3 . . TRBV7-6 TGTGCCAGCAGCCCCGCCGGAGTGACAGATACGCAGTATTTT CASSPAGVTDTQYF
TRBJ2-3 . . TRBV5-1 TGCGCCAGCAGCTGGGGAGGAGAGGGAGATACGCAGTATTTT CASSWGGEGDTQYF
TRBJ2-7 . . TRBV27 TGTGCCAGCAGTTTACAGGCCCCCGCCTACGAGCAGTACTTC CASSLQAPAYEQYF
TRBJ2-1 . . TRBV27 TGTGCCAGCAGTTTATCGGTCCGCTACAATGAGCAGTTCTTC CASSLSVRYNEQFF
TRBJ1-1 . once TRBV30 TGTGCCTGGAGGGGAAACGGACTTGAAGCTTTCTTT CAWRGNGLEAFF
TRBJ2-2 TRBD2 . TRBV13 TGTGCCAGCAGCCAGTCATCTAGCGGGAACACCGGGGAGCTGTTTTTT CASSQSSSGNTGELFF
TRBJ2-7 TRBD1 . TRBV7-7 TGTGCCAGCAGCCCCAGGGACAGGGGCCACGAGCAGTACTTC CASSPRDRGHEQYF
TRBJ2-3 . . TRBV5-4 TGTGCCAGCAGCTTGGAACACCTTAGCACAGATACGCAGTATTTT CASSLEHLSTDTQYF
TRBJ2-1 . . TRBV28 TGTGCCAGCTTTAAGCTGAATGAGCAGTTCTTC CASFKLNEQFF
TRBJ2-7 . once TRBV27 TGTGCCAGCAGTTTTCGGACAGCCTACGAGCAGTACTTC CASSFRTAYEQYF
TRBJ2-3 TRBD1 . TRBV20-1 TGCAGTGCTAGACCCCTACGGGACAGCGGAGATACGCAGTATTTT CSARPLRDSGDTQYF
TRBJ1-5 TRBD1 . TRBV2 TGTGCCAGCAGAGAACAGGGGGCGGCAGGCAATCAGCCCCAGCATTTT CASREQGAAGNQPQHF
TRBJ2-2 . . TRBV20-1 TGCAGTGTCCCCAACGCGAACACCGGGGAGCTGTTTTTT CSVPNANTGELFF
TRBJ2-7 . . TRBV20-1 TGCAGTGTTCGGGGGGACAGTCCCTACGAGCAGTACTTC CSVRGDSPYEQYF
TRBJ2-3 TRBD2 . TRBV9 TGTGCCAGCAGCGTCACTAGCGGGAGAACGGACACAGATACGCAGTATTTT CASSVTSGRTDTDTQYF
TRBJ2-2 . . TRBV6-1 TGTGCCAGCACCACCGTGGAGAGGGGGACCGATGGGGGGGAGCTGTTTTTT CASTTVERGTDGGELFF
TRBJ2-7 . . TRBV12-3/TRBV12-4 TGTGCCAGCAGTTTAGGCAAGGGCCACGAGCAGTACTTC CASSLGKGHEQYF
TRBJ2-1 . . TRBV2 TGTGCCAGCAGTGAGATTAGCGGACTACTTTACAATGAGCAGTTCTTC CASSEISGLLYNEQFF
TRBJ1-5 . . TRBV6-2/TRBV6-3 TGTGCCAGCAGTTACTCCGGGGGGAGGAATCAGCCCCAGCATTTT CASSYSGGRNQPQHF
TRBJ2-5 TRBD2 . TRBV28 TGTGCCAGCAGTCCTCCTAGCGGGCCCCACCAAGAGACCCAGTACTTC CASSPPSGPHQETQYF
TRBJ1-5 . . TRBV20-1 TGCAGTGCTACCCTTGACAGCACAAATCAGCCCCAGCATTTT CSATLDSTNQPQHF
TRBJ2-3 TRBD2 . TRBV7-8 TGTGCCAGCAGCTCCGTCGGTGCGGGAGTATCAGATACGCAGTATTTT CASSSVGAGVSDTQYF
TRBJ2-5 . . TRBV3-1 TGTGCCAGCAGCCCCGGGACCCCCGTGGTCCAGTACTTC CASSPGTPVVQYF
TRBJ2-1 . . TRBV6-4 TGTGCCAGCAGTGACGAAGGATCTGAGCAGTTCTTC CASSDEGSEQFF
TRBJ2-1 TRBD2 . TRBV11-2 TGTGCCAGCAGCTCAGCGGGAGTTCGAGAGCAGTTCTTC CASSSAGVREQFF
TRBJ2-3 TRBD2 . TRBV6-2/TRBV6-3 TGTGCCAGCAGTTCTCCGGGACTAGCGGGAGTTGAAGATACGCAGTATTTT CASSSPGLAGVEDTQYF
TRBJ1-2 . . TRBV20-1 TGCAGTGCTAGCAGGGTCGACTATGGCTACACCTTC CSASRVDYGYTF
TRBJ2-5 TRBD2 . TRBV7-9 TGTGCCAGCAGCTTCGAGCTAGCGGGAGAAGGCCAGTACTTC CASSFELAGEGQYF
TRBJ2-7 TRBD1 . TRBV18 TGTGCCAGCTCACCACAACAGGGGAACGAGCAGTACTTC CASSPQQGNEQYF
TRBJ2-3 . . TRBV27 TGTGCCAGCAGCTTAGGGGACACAGATACGCAGTATTTT CASSLGDTDTQYF
TRBJ1-5 . . TRBV9 TGTGCCAGCAGCGGAGAGTATAGCAATCAGCCCCAGCATTTT CASSGEYSNQPQHF
TRBJ1-2 . . TRBV28 TGTGCCAGCATATCGACAGGATACTATGGCTACACCTTC CASISTGYYGYTF
TRBJ2-1 . . TRBV9 TGTGCCAGCAGCGTAGCCAGGCTCTCCTACAATGAGCAGTTCTTC CASSVARLSYNEQFF
TRBJ2-1 . . TRBV15 TGTGCCACCAGCAGAGACAGGGCTGTCTACAATGAGCAGTTCTTC CATSRDRAVYNEQFF
TRBJ1-1 . . TRBV18 TGTGCCAGCTCACCACTACCAGGGGACACTGAAGCTTTCTTT CASSPLPGDTEAFF
TRBJ2-7 TRBD1 . TRBV4-3 TGCGCCAGCAGCCAAGATCGGGAAGGGGGCCACGAGCAGTACTTC CASSQDREGGHEQYF
TRBJ2-1 . . TRBV2 TGTGCCAGCAGTGAGGGGGGAGAGCAGTTCTTC CASSEGGEQFF
TRBJ1-1 TRBD1 . TRBV20-1 TGCAGTGCTAGTTTCACAGGGGTCAGTGAAGCTTTCTTT CSASFTGVSEAFF
TRBJ2-7 TRBD1 . TRBV7-9 TGTGCCAGCAGCCTGGACAGGGGGGTTTTCTACGAGCAGTACTTC CASSLDRGVFYEQYF
TRBJ2-5 TRBD2 . TRBV6-5 TGTGCCAGCAGTTACCTGGCTAGCGGCAACCAAGAGACCCAGTACTTC CASSYLASGNQETQYF
TRBJ2-3 TRBD2 . TRBV27 TGTGCCAGCAGTCCCGAACTAGCGGGAGGGCCAATAGCAGATACGCAGTATTTT CASSPELAGGPIADTQYF
TRBJ1-2 . . TRBV6-5 TGTGCCAGCAGTTACTGGGGACGGACTCAGCCCCGATATGGCTACACCTTC CASSYWGRTQPRYGYTF
TRBJ2-5 TRBD1 . TRBV5-1 TGCGCCAGCAGCTTGGCCTGGGGACAGCTACAAGAGACCCAGTACTTC CASSLAWGQLQETQYF
TRBJ2-5 . . TRBV12-3/TRBV12-4 TGTGCCAGCAGTTTCGTTGGGGGAGCAGAGACCCAGTACTTC CASSFVGGAETQYF
TRBJ2-3 . . TRBV15 TGTGCCACCAGCGCGACAGGTTACGTTTCAGATACGCAGTATTTT CATSATGYVSDTQYF
TRBJ2-7 . . TRBV7-8 TGTGCCAGCAGGAACCAGACAGGTCGATACGAGCAGTACTTC CASRNQTGRYEQYF
TRBJ1-2 . . TRBV14 TGTGCCAGCAGCCAAGGATGGACAACAGGCTACACCTTC CASSQGWTTGYTF